These 4 T cell receptor beta chains share one sample of origin, sequenced in a study of cytomegalovirus exposure and HLA in healthy donors (dated by TCRdb to 2016 to 2017). Library preparation was by the immunoSEQ multiplex PCR assay. A mixture of 60 forward primers for TCR Vbeta segments and 13 reverse primers for TCR Jbeta segments was used in the multiplex PCR. TCRdb limited this immuneACCESS table to in-frame rearrangements with V and J called. A share of clones is missing; checked studies link under half to unresolved V genes, and the rest is unexplained. The sample table records 140,000 or so clones; 76% of these occur just once. Clones ranked in the top ten supply approximately 1.8% of the sample. The sample was PBMCs. The receptor source for this set is a man in his forties in good health and CMV-seronegative.

J is TRBJ2-5 and V is TRBV4-2; 7 nucleotides match TRBD2. The J call may be wrong; the DNA end is better matched by TRBJ2-7. The V gene's germline CDR1 is LGHNA and CDR2 YNFKEQ. The CDR3 totals 16 residues. Here the CDR3 DNA reads TGTGCCAGCAGCCAAGATCTAGCGGAGAGCTCCTACGAGCAGTACTTC. This codes for CASSQDLAESSYEQYF.

The chain uses TRBV5-1 and TRBJ2-7; weak D call: TRBD1 (6 bases). The V gene lost 7 bases and the J gene lost 1 base, with 9 bases spanning the gap. CDR3 size: 12 residues. In germline, CDR1 is SGHRS, CDR2 YFSETQ. The CDR3 sequence: CASRDTSYEQYF. For the CDR3, the DNA is TGCGCCAGCCGGGACACGTCCTACGAGCAGTACTTC.

This chain uses TRBV7-2 with TRBJ2-7; 10 bases match TRBD2. This CDR3 has 16 amino acids. Germline assignment: CDR1 SGHTA and CDR2 FQGNSA. V was pared by 6 bases and J by 2 bases, with 10 bases of the junction left unmatched. CDR3 loop: CASRLDSLAGPYEQYF. In nucleotides, the CDR3 is TGTGCCAGCAGACTCGATTCACTAGCGGGGCCCTACGAGCAGTACTTC.

The rearrangement joins TRBV7-9 to TRBJ2-3; D call uncertain. Germline V CDR1 and CDR2: SEHNR, FQNEAQ (reference sequence). This CDR3 region has 12 residues. Trimming removed 5 bases from V and 7 bases from J, with 10 bases in between. CDR3: CASSPERYTQYF. In DNA, the CDR3 is TGTGCCAGCAGCCCTGAACGGTATACGCAGTATTTT.